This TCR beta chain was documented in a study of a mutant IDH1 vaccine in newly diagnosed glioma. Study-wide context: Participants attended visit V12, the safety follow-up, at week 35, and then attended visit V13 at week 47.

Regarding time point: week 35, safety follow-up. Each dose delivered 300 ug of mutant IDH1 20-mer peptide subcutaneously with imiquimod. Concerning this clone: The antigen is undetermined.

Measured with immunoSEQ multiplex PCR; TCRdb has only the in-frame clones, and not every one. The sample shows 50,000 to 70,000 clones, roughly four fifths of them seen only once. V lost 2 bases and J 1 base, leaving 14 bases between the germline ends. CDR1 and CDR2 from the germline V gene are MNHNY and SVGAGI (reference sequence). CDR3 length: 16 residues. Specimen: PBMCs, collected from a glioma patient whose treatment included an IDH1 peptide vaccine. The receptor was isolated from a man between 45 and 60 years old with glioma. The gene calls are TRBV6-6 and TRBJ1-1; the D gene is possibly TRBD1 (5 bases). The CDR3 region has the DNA TGTGCCAGCAGTTACCCCACGGGGGGAGCGAACACTGAAGCTTTCTTT. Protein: CASSYPTGGANTEAFF.